This TCR beta chain emerged from a study of cytomegalovirus exposure and HLA in healthy donors. Study in general: Out of several hundred genotyped donors, around 80% belonged to the Caucasian-associated ancestry cluster. The study, taken as a whole, reports: When analyzed later, a missense DCLRE1C variant was found to be linked to TCR beta V- and J-gene trimming. In a later analysis, a genetic analysis reported fewer productive-TCR N-insertions in an Asian-associated ancestry cluster than the cohort average. Researchers reported from a later analysis that most CMV-associated TCR beta chains appeared HLA-restricted.

In regard to this clone: What it binds is unknown.

Primers included in the PCR were 60 Vbeta and 13 Jbeta primers. Method: immunoSEQ multiplex PCR; TCRdb's copy keeps in-frame clones and lacks some. The sample has around 190,000 clones, roughly 85% seen once. Germline assignment: CDR1 SGHNT and CDR2 YENEEA. V dropped 6 bases and J dropped 7; count of bases not matched to a gene: 7. This CDR3 has 15 residues. This chain connects TRBV11-3 to TRBJ2-2; 11 bases align to TRBD2. Sample: PBMCs. The clonotype was recovered from a woman aged 50 to 60 in good health and CMV-seronegative. CDR3 nucleotides: TGTGCCAGCAGTCATAGCGGGAGGGCCGGCGGGGAGCTGTTTTTT. The encoded protein is CASSHSGRAGGELFF.